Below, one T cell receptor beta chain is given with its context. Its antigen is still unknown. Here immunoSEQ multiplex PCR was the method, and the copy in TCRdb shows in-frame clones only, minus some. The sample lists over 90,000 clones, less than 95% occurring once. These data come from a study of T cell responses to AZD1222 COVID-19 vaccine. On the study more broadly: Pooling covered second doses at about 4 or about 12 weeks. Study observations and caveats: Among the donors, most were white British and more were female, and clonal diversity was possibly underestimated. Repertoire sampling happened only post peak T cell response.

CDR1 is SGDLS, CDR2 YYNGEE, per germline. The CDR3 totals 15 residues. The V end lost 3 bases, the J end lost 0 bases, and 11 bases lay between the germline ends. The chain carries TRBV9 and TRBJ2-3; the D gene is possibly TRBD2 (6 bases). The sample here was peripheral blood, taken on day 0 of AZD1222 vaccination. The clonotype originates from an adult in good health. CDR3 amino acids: CASSAPGLSTDTQYF. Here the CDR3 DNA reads TGTGCCAGCAGCGCCCCGGGACTTAGCACAGATACGCAGTATTTT.